Listed below are T cell receptor beta chains from one sample, sequenced in a study of radiotherapy plus CTLA-4 blockade in lung cancer. Data came from immunoSEQ multiplex PCR; TCRdb stores just in-frame clones and leaves some out. The sample lists over 60,000 clones, around 87% occurring once. The material was peripheral blood, obtained from a patient treated with radiotherapy plus ipilimumab. Source of these receptors: a human donor with non-small cell lung cancer that progressed on radiotherapy plus ipilimumab. Each CDR3 is given with its conserved first and last residue. D genes are given only for firm matches. Part of the rows lack a size; the others show once, few, many or a class for expanded clones.

v_gene	d_gene	j_gene	abundance	CDR3aa	CDR3nt
TRBV5-4	NA	TRBJ2-1	once	CATAEGARSYNEQFF	TGTGCCACCGCGGAGGGAGCGCGCTCCTACAATGAGCAGTTCTTC
TRBV6-4	TRBD2	TRBJ2-4	NA	CASSDSRGANIQYF	TGTGCCAGCAGTGACTCGCGGGGGGCTAACATTCAGTACTTC
TRBV18	NA	TRBJ1-5	NA	CASSGENQPQHF	TGTGCCAGCTCGGGGGAGAATCAGCCCCAGCATTTT
TRBV6-6	NA	TRBJ2-5	NA	CASRGQYQETQYF	TGTGCCAGCAGAGGCCAATACCAAGAGACCCAGTACTTC
TRBV5-1	NA	TRBJ2-3	few	CASSLAGAQGDTQYF	TGCGCCAGCAGCTTGGCAGGGGCGCAAGGAGATACGCAGTATTTT
TRBV19	NA	TRBJ1-2	NA	CASSQVQGYGYTF	TGTGCCAGTTCCCAGGTCCAGGGTTATGGCTACACCTTC
TRBV20-1	NA	TRBJ1-2	NA	CSAPENNGYTF	TGCAGTGCGCCGGAAAATAATGGCTACACCTTC
TRBV5-8	NA	TRBJ1-3	NA	CASSPRRSGNTIYF	TGTGCCAGCAGTCCGAGGAGATCTGGAAACACCATATATTTT
TRBV7-3	TRBD1	TRBJ2-1	NA	CASSLDRDRGTGEQFF	TGTGCCAGCAGCCTCGACCGGGACAGGGGGACCGGTGAGCAGTTCTTC
TRBV6-5	NA	TRBJ1-1	NA	CASSYGRDHTEAFF	TGTGCCAGCAGTTACGGGCGGGACCACACTGAAGCTTTCTTT
TRBV11-2	NA	TRBJ1-2	once	CASSLEGAVGMSGYTF	TGTGCCAGCAGCTTAGAAGGGGCGGTAGGGATGAGTGGCTACACCTTC
TRBV28	TRBD1	TRBJ1-2	once	CASSLGQGNYGYTF	TGTGCCAGCAGTTTGGGACAGGGGAACTATGGCTACACCTTC
TRBV7-3	TRBD2	TRBJ2-2	once	CASSPRGVGVAGELFF	TGTGCCAGCAGCCCCCGGGGGGTAGGGGTTGCCGGGGAGCTGTTTTTT
TRBV28	NA	TRBJ1-2	NA	CASSPSVLGYTF	TGTGCCAGCAGTCCCAGTGTCCTGGGCTACACCTTC
TRBV2	NA	TRBJ2-3	NA	CASSEGGRGTDTQYF	TGTGCCAGCAGTGAGGGGGGTCGGGGCACAGATACGCAGTATTTT
TRBV4-2	NA	TRBJ1-1	NA	CASSQDTVSNTEAFF	TGTGCCAGCAGCCAAGATACGGTATCCAACACTGAAGCTTTCTTT
TRBV7-9	NA	TRBJ2-7	once	CASSSVGLGTPYEQYF	TGTGCCAGCAGCTCAGTGGGGCTAGGTACTCCTTACGAGCAGTACTTC
TRBV28	TRBD2	TRBJ2-7	NA	CASRLAGGYEQYF	TGTGCCAGCAGGCTAGCGGGAGGCTACGAGCAGTACTTC
TRBV2	NA	TRBJ1-5	NA	CASSDVDSNQPQHF	TGTGCCAGCAGTGATGTGGATAGCAATCAGCCCCAGCATTTT
TRBV5-1	NA	TRBJ2-7	NA	CASSFGTEPYEQYF	TGCGCCAGCAGCTTCGGGACGGAGCCCTACGAGCAGTACTTC